This note documents a single T cell receptor (beta chain) sequence. Antigen specificity is unknown. This sample is part of a study of shared clonotypes between healthy human individuals. Notes on the study in general: Against clonotypes common to all four donors, non-shared ones had lower generation probabilities.

Germline V gene lookup returns CDR1 MNHEY and CDR2 SMNVEV (reference sequence). This CDR3 is 17 amino acids long. V lost 8 bases and J lost 0, with 20 bases in between. Roughly 30,000 T cell genomes (approximately 0.2 ug DNA) went into each sorted-subset replicate. Original processing notes: ImmunoSEQ yielded junction-only sequences lacking quality scores, so filtering differed. Libraries were prepared by immunoSEQ multiplex PCR; TCRdb keeps only in-frame clonotypes and omits some of them. The V and J calls and the clone size are those of that table, but D and trimming were determined from the DNA. The profile shows about 1.5 million clones, over 95% of them singletons.

Material for sequencing was naive CD4+ T cells sorted from blood. Subset meaning: CD45RA+ positively selected. The receptor was isolated from a man aged 30 to 39 in good health. The V and J genes are TRBV27 and TRBJ2-1; TRBD2 might be the D (6 bases). Here the CDR3 reads CASGGTIIGSSYNEQFF. CDR3 sequence (DNA): TGTGCCAGCGGGGGGACCATAATAGGTTCCTCCTACAATGAGCAGTTCTTC.